The 14 T cell receptor beta chains below all came from one sample that was sequenced in a study of blood T cell repertoires in COVID-19 (dated by TCRdb to about 2020). The library was obtained by the immunoSEQ multiplex PCR assay. TCRdb carries this immuneACCESS record with in-frame sequences only. Its versions omit some clonotypes, under half of them owing to an unresolved V gene in the studies checked, with the rest unexplained. The sample yields some 320,000 clones; around 87% were counted once. Under 5.5% of the sample lies in the top ten. Sequencing was carried out using PBMCs or T cells enriched from blood (not recorded which). The receptors were gathered from a woman aged 25 to 39 who had recovered from COVID-19.

The gene calls are TRBV2 and TRBJ1-1; weak D call: TRBD1 (6 bases). The V gene lost 7 bases and the J gene lost 1 base, with 13 bases spanning the gap. This CDR3 comprises 14 residues. CDR1 SNHLY and CDR2 FYNNEI come from the germline V gene. CDR3 in DNA: TGTGCCAGCAAGAGGGCAGGGGAGAACACTGAAGCTTTCTTT. This translates into CASKRAGENTEAFF.

This chain joins TRBV7-6 and TRBJ1-1, with D possibly TRBD1 on 5 matching bases. V was cut by 5 bases and J by 1 base, with 8 bases left in between. From germline, CDR1 is SGHVS and CDR2 FNYEAQ. This CDR3 comprises 13 residues. The CDR3 nucleotides are TGTGCCAGCAGCGCAGGGTGGAACACTGAAGCTTTCTTT. Encoded protein: CASSAGWNTEAFF.

This sequence joins TRBV19 and TRBJ2-7, with 11 bases identical to TRBD2. V lost 3 bases, J lost 7 bases, and 5 bases stayed unmatched. Germline CDR1 reads LNHDA; CDR2 reads SQIVND (reference sequence). The CDR3 spans 14 residues. CDR3 residues: CASSMGLAEGEQYF. Here the CDR3 DNA reads TGTGCCAGTAGTATGGGACTAGCGGAAGGAGAGCAGTACTTC.

This chain uses TRBV4-2 with TRBJ2-1, with 9 bases lining up with TRBD1. The junction had 4 bases not matched to a gene; V was cut back by 0 bases and J by 7 bases. This CDR3 comprises 15 residues. Germline CDR1 and CDR2: LGHNA and YNFKEQ. CDR3 sequence reads: CASSQEGQGQNEQFF. CDR3 in DNA: TGTGCCAGCAGCCAAGAGGGACAGGGCCAGAATGAGCAGTTCTTC.

This rearrangement joins TRBV7-2 to TRBJ1-2; TRBD1 agrees at 12 bases. The trim removed 4 bases at V and 7 bases at J, leaving 7 bases unmatched. The V gene's germline CDR1 is SGHTA and CDR2 FQGNSA. The length of the CDR3 is 15 residues. The CDR3 loop reads CASSYTGTGGLGYTF. CDR3 sequence (DNA): TGTGCCAGCAGCTACACCGGGACAGGGGGCCTTGGCTACACCTTC.

This chain links TRBV6-1 with TRBJ1-2, with 9 nucleotides matching TRBD1. CDR1 and CDR2 from the germline V gene are MNHNS and SASEGT. The length of the CDR3 is 17 residues. V shed 4 bases and J 4 bases; nucleotides not matched to a gene: 13. CDR3 residues: CASSARTGERLGYGYTF. In DNA, the CDR3 is TGTGCCAGCAGTGCCCGGACAGGGGAACGCCTCGGCTATGGCTACACCTTC.

This rearrangement joins TRBV10-2 to TRBJ1-3; 7 positions agree with TRBD1. With 6 bases clipped from V and 1 base from J, the junction kept 3 bases outside the gene matches. The CDR3 has 14 residues. Looked up from germline, CDR1 is WSHSY and CDR2 is SAAADI. CDR3 residues: CASSSRGSGNTIYF. The CDR3, as DNA: TGCGCCAGCAGCTCCAGGGGGTCTGGAAACACCATATATTTT.

CDR3 DNA: TGTGCCAGCAGCTTACAGGGGGAAGCTTTCTTT. It codes for CASSLQGEAFF. V usage is TRBV7-8 and J usage is TRBJ1-1; maybe TRBD1 (6 bases). This CDR3 spans 11 amino acids. CDR1 and CDR2 (germline): SGHVS, FQNEAQ. The V and J ends lost 2 bases and 8 bases respectively, with 6 bases between them.

The CDR3 sequence is CASSLAAGYGYTF. The CDR3 DNA sequence: TGTGCCAGCAGCTTGGCGGCAGGGTATGGCTACACCTTC. V and J are TRBV5-6 and TRBJ1-2; D is possibly TRBD1 (5 bases). The CDR3 covers 13 residues. V was pared by 0 bases and J by 5 bases, with 8 bases between. Per the germline V gene, CDR1 is SGHDT and CDR2 is YYEEEE.

The chain combines TRBV27 with TRBJ1-1, with D perhaps matching TRBD1 (6 bases). The CDR3 runs to 18 residues. Germline assignment: CDR1 MNHEY and CDR2 SMNVEV (reference sequence). V was pared by 0 bases and J by 4 bases, with 21 bases between. As DNA, the CDR3 is TGTGCCAGCAGTTTATCGCCCCCGCGAGGGGGTCGGGGCACTGAAGCTTTCTTT. Its translation: CASSLSPPRGGRGTEAFF.

V and J are TRBV10-3 and TRBJ2-3; 14 bases are a match to TRBD2. CDR3 length equals 16 residues. The germline gives CDR1 ENHRY, CDR2 SYGVKD. With 6 bases clipped from V and 4 bases from J, the junction kept 6 bases outside the gene matches. CDR3 nucleotide sequence: TGTGCCATCAGGCCGGGACTAGCGGGGGCCTCAGATACGCAGTATTTT. As protein: CAIRPGLAGASDTQYF.

The rearrangement uses TRBV6-1 and TRBJ1-5; the match to TRBD1 covers 7 bases. Germline CDR1 and CDR2: MNHNS and SASEGT. The CDR3 runs to 15 residues. V was clipped by 2 bases and J by 6 bases; unmatched bases: 7. The CDR3 DNA sequence: TGTGCCAGCAGTGAAATGGGACAGTCTGCTCAGCCCCAGCATTTT. Amino acid sequence: CASSEMGQSAQPQHF.

The chain has TRBV7-9 and TRBJ2-3; maybe TRBD2 (7 bases). CDR1 and CDR2 (germline): SEHNR, FQNEAQ (reference sequence). This CDR3 comprises 14 residues. Trimming stripped 7 bases from V and 0 bases from J, with 11 bases between. In DNA form, the CDR3 reads TGTGCCAGCACCCCGGGGGGCAGCACAGATACGCAGTATTTT. It translates to CASTPGGSTDTQYF.

This clone appeared a few times. This chain connects TRBV4-1 to TRBJ2-2, with TRBD2 matching over 7 bases. Germline CDR1 MGHRA, CDR2 YSYEKL. V shed 5 bases and J 1 base; nucleotides not matched to a gene: 4. The CDR3 runs 15 residues. The CDR3 nucleotides are TGCGCCAGCAGCAAAGGGGAGGGGAACACCGGGGAGCTGTTTTTT. Translated, it gives CASSKGEGNTGELFF.